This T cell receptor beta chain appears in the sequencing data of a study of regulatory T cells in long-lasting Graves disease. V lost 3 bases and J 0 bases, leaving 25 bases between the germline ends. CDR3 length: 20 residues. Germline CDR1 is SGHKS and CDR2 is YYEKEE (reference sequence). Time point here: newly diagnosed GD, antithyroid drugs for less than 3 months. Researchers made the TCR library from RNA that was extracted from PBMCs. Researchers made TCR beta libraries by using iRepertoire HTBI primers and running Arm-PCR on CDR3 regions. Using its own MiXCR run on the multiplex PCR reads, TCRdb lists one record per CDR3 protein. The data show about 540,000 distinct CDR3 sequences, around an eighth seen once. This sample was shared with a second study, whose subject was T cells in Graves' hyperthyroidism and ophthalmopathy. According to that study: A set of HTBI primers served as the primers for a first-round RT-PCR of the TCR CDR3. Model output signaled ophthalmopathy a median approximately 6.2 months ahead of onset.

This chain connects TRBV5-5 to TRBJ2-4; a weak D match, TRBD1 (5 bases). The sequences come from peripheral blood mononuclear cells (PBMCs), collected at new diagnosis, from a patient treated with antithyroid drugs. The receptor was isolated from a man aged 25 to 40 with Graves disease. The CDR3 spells CASSSPLAGTGKIAKNIQYF. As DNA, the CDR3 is TGTGCCAGCAGCTCCCCCCTTGCAGGAACAGGAAAGATAGCCAAAAACATTCAGTACTTC.